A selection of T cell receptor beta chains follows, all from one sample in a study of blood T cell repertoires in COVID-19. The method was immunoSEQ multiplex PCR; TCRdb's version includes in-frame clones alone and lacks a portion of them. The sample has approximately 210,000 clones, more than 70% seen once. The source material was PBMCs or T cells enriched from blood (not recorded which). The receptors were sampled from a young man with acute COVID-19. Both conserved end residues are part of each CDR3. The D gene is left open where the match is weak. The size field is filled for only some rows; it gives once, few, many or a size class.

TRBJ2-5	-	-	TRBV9	TGTGCCAGCAGCGTAGCAGGGTCGGGAGAGACCCAGTACTTC	CASSVAGSGETQYF
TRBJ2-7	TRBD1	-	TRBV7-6	TGTGCCAGCAGCTTAGAAAAGGACAGGGGGTTAATCTACGAGCAGTACTTC	CASSLEKDRGLIYEQYF
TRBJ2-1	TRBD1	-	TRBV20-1	TGCAGTGCTAGTACGGACAGGGGGGGTGGTGAGCAGTTCTTC	CSASTDRGGGEQFF
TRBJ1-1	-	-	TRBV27	TGTGCCAGCAGTTCGGGGACTGAAGCTTTCTTT	CASSSGTEAFF
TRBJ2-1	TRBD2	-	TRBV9	TGTGCCAGCAGCGTTAATAGCGGGGGGCGCCTTTCCTACAATGAGCAGTTCTTC	CASSVNSGGRLSYNEQFF
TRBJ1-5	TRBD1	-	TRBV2	TGTGCCAGCAGTCACGGCAGGGGGCATCAGCCCCAGCATTTT	CASSHGRGHQPQHF
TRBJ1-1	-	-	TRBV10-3	TGTGCCATCAGTGAGACCCAGGGGCTTGAAGCTTTCTTT	CAISETQGLEAFF
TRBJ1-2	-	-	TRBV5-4	TGTGCCAGCAGCTTGCAGCGTGCTAACTATGGCTACACCTTC	CASSLQRANYGYTF
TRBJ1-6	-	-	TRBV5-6	TGTGCCAGCAGCTTGGATGAGGGAGCACCCCTCCACTTT	CASSLDEGAPLHF
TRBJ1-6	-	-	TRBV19	TGTGCCAGTAGCCTATATCCTAGCACCTATAATTCACCCCTCCACTTT	CASSLYPSTYNSPLHF
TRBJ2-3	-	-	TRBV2	TGTGCCAGCAGTGACCCCGGGGGGCACCCCACAGATACGCAGTATTTT	CASSDPGGHPTDTQYF
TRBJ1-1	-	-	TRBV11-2	TGTGCCAGCAGCTTAGATGTGACAGGATCTCCTGAAGCTTTCTTT	CASSLDVTGSPEAFF
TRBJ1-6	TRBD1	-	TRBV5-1	TGCGCCAGCAGCTTGTCGGGGACAGCCAATTCACCCCTCCACTTT	CASSLSGTANSPLHF
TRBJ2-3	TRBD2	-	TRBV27	TGTGCCAGCAGTTTAGCTAGCGGGGGTTACACAGATACGCAGTATTTT	CASSLASGGYTDTQYF
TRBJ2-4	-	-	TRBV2	TGTGCCAGCAGTGTATTGGAGCTGGGAAACATTCAGTACTTC	CASSVLELGNIQYF
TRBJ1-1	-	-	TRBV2	TGTGCCAGCAGTGTAAGACAGAACACTGAAGCTTTCTTT	CASSVRQNTEAFF
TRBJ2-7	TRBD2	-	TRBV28	TGTGCCAGCAGCCATAGCGGGGGGACATTCTACGAGCAGTACTTC	CASSHSGGTFYEQYF
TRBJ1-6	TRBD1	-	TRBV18	TGTGCCAGCTCACCCCCACCGGGACAGGGGCCCAATCAGCCAGTCTTT	CASSPPPGQGPNQPVF
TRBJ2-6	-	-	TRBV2	TGTGCCAGCAGGGTACAGGGTCCAGGGGCCAACGTCCTGACTTTC	CASRVQGPGANVLTF
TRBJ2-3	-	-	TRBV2	TGTGCCAGCAGTGAGGGGCAGGGTCCAGATACGCAGTATTTT	CASSEGQGPDTQYF
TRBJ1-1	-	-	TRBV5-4	TGTGCCAGCAGCTTGGAGCATCTAGACACTGAAGCTTTCTTT	CASSLEHLDTEAFF
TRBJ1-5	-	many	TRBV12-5	TGTGCTAGTGGTTTGAGAGGGGGTAGGGACAATAGCAATCAGCCCCAGCATTTT	CASGLRGGRDNSNQPQHF
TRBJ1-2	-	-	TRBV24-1	TGTGCCACCAGTGATTCAGCGGCTAACTATGGCTACACCTTC	CATSDSAANYGYTF
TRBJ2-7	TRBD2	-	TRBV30	TGTGCCTGGACCCTTAAGCGGGGGGGCCACTCCGAGCAGTACTTC	CAWTLKRGGHSEQYF
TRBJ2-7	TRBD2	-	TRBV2	TGTGCCAGCAGTCTATCCTCCGGGACTAGCGGGGGGAACGAGCAGTACTTC	CASSLSSGTSGGNEQYF
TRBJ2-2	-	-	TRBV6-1	TGTGCCAGCAGTGAGGCGGGAATCGGCACCGGGGAGCTGTTTTTT	CASSEAGIGTGELFF
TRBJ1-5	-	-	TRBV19	TGTGCCAGTAGTCTACTAAATCAGCCCCAGCATTTT	CASSLLNQPQHF
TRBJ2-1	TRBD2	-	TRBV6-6	TGTGCCAGCAGTTACCGGATTGGACTAGCCGATGAGCAGTTCTTC	CASSYRIGLADEQFF
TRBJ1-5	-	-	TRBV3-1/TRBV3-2	TGTGCCAGCAGCCAAGATCGGGGAGATCAGCCCCAGCATTTT	CASSQDRGDQPQHF
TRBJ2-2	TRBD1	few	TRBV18	TGTGCCAGCTCACCACCTAACCGGGGACAGGGCGGGGAGCTGTTTTTT	CASSPPNRGQGGELFF
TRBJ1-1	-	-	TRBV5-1	TGCGCCAGCAGCCGGACAGCGGACACTGAAGCTTTCTTT	CASSRTADTEAFF
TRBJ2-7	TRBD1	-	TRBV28	TGTGCCAGCAGCACCTCCGGACAGGGATCCTACGAGCAGTACTTC	CASSTSGQGSYEQYF
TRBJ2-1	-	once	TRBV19	TGTGCCAGTAGTATAGAAGGCCCGGGTGGGGCAGGGTGGAGCAATGAGCAGTTCTTC	CASSIEGPGGAGWSNEQFF
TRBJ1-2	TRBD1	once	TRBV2	TGTGCCAGCAGTCGGGACAGGGGGAGCTATGGCTACACCTTC	CASSRDRGSYGYTF
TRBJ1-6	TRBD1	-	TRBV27	TGTGCCAGCAGGACAGGGGGCAGGTATTCACCCCTCCACTTT	CASRTGGRYSPLHF
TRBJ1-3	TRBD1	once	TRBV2	TGTGCCAGCAGCGTTCTCCGGGACAGCCAAGGAAACACCATATATTTT	CASSVLRDSQGNTIYF
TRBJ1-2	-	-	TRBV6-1	TGTGCCAGCAGTGAATGGGGGGGGTATGGCTACACCTTC	CASSEWGGYGYTF
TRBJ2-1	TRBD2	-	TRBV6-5	TGTGCCAGCAGCGGACTAGCGGCAGTCAATGAGCAGTTCTTC	CASSGLAAVNEQFF
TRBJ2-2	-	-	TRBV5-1	TGCGCCAGCAGCTTGGGAGACACCGGGGAGCTGTTTTTT	CASSLGDTGELFF